The 31 T cell receptor beta chains listed next were all sequenced from one sample in a study of PD-1 blockade in classical Hodgkin lymphoma (dated by TCRdb to 2018 to 2021). The time point label on this specimen signifies: cycle 4 day 1 (C4D1), after 6 weeks of nivolumab. Every trial patient had relapsed following autologous stem cell transplantation, and prior brentuximab vedotin exposure was what differed among cohorts A, B and C. CD8+ T cells were purified from thawed PBMCs by magnetic negative selection with a Miltenyi CD8+ T cell isolation kit. Receptor libraries were prepared by the immunoSEQ multiplex PCR assay. Sourced from immuneACCESS, this table was stored by TCRdb with only in-frame sequences that have V and J called. A share of the clones is absent; for the studies checked, an unresolved V gene accounts for under half, and the remainder has no known explanation. In all, the sample holds 15,000 to 20,000 clones, and roughly 90% of those were seen once. Roughly 4.7% of the sample belongs to the ten largest clones.

The sample consisted of CD8+ T cells from blood, taken before the fourth cycle of nivolumab. The receptors stem from a human donor with classical Hodgkin lymphoma.

This clone was detected once. Other DNA sequences in this specimen translate into the identical CDR3. The rearrangement joins TRBV6-5 to TRBJ2-7; 7 positions agree with TRBD2. The germline V gene encodes CDR1 MNHEY and CDR2 SVGAGI. This CDR3 region has 14 residues. The V and J ends lost 5 bases and 2 bases, in that order; junction bases with no gene match: 6. CDR3 amino acids: CASSTSGTTYEQYF. CDR3 DNA sequence: TGTGCCAGCAGTACATCCGGGACTACCTACGAGCAGTACTTC.

The chain has TRBV29-1 and TRBJ2-7; a weak D match, TRBD2 (5 bases). The CDR3 loop spans 12 amino acids. Trimming shortened V by 6 bases and J by 3 bases, and 12 bases separated the two germline ends. Germline V gene sequence: CDR1 SQVTM, CDR2 ANQGSEA. The CDR3 sequence: CSVSSGIYEQYF. CDR3 nucleotides: TGCAGCGTATCTTCCGGGATCTACGAGCAGTACTTC.

The V gene is TRBV9, the J gene TRBJ2-2; TRBD2 agrees at 12 bases. The CDR3 has 19 amino acids. J was trimmed by 1 base and V by 2 bases; bases with no gene match: 9. The germline V gene has CDR1 SGDLS and CDR2 YYNGEE. The CDR3 is CASSVTYTSGRQNTGELFF. CDR3 nucleotides: TGTGCCAGCAGCGTGACCTACACTAGCGGGAGGCAGAACACCGGGGAGCTGTTTTTT.

The chain links TRBV5-1 to TRBJ1-2; possible D gene TRBD1, 6 bases. Germline loops: CDR1 SGHRS, CDR2 YFSETQ. V lost 1 base and J 4 bases, leaving 11 bases between the germline ends. This CDR3 spans 14 amino acids. The CDR3 DNA sequence: TGCGCCAGCAGCTTGACCGGAGGGGGCTATGGCTACACCTTC. Its translation: CASSLTGGGYGYTF.

J is TRBJ1-1 and V is TRBV6-1, with TRBD1 matching over 7 bases. Germline assignment: CDR1 MNHNS and CDR2 SASEGT. This CDR3 region has 14 residues. Trimming at V came to 4 bases and at J to 5 bases, leaving 7 bases not matched to a gene. CDR3 nucleotide sequence: TGTGCCAGCAGTGGGAGACAGGGTTTAACTGAAGCTTTCTTT. It yields the protein CASSGRQGLTEAFF.

This clone was seen once. This chain joins TRBV15 and TRBJ2-7; D uncertain. CDR3 length: 17 amino acids. The germline V gene has CDR1 LNHNV and CDR2 YYDKDF (reference sequence). V shed 0 bases and J shed 3 bases, with 18 bases lying between them. The CDR3 DNA is TGTGCCACCAGCAGAGATCATCGTTCCTCAGTGGGCTACGAGCAGTACTTC. It is translated as CATSRDHRSSVGYEQYF.

This clone was seen only a few times. V is TRBV28 and J is TRBJ1-4; a possible D gene is TRBD1 (6 bases). This CDR3 spans 17 amino acids. The germline gives CDR1 MDHEN, CDR2 SYDVKM. V was shortened by 4 bases and J by 6 bases, with 21 bases between the two germline ends. CDR3 residues: CASSSTRGGGVYEKLFF. The DNA of the CDR3 is TGTGCCAGCAGTTCCACTCGCGGAGGGGGGGTATATGAAAAACTGTTTTTT.

V gene TRBV5-6 combines with J gene TRBJ1-1; possible D gene TRBD1, 5 bases. CDR3 size: 16 residues. The germline gives CDR1 SGHDT, CDR2 YYEEEE. V shed 0 bases and J shed 1 base, with 13 bases lying between them. The CDR3 DNA reads as TGTGCCAGCAGCTTGGAGGGGAAGGGCCCGAACACTGAAGCTTTCTTT. This gives the protein CASSLEGKGPNTEAFF.

J is TRBJ1-2 and V is TRBV11-2; D unresolved. V was cut by 4 bases and J by 6 bases, with 18 bases left in between. The CDR3 runs to 15 residues. Looked up from germline, CDR1 is SGHAT and CDR2 is FQNNGV. For the CDR3, the DNA is TGTGCCAGCAGCTCGGGCCCGATAAAGGTGGATGGCTACACCTTC. Residues: CASSSGPIKVDGYTF.

CDR3: CASSVGTSGAYNEQFF. The CDR3, as DNA: TGTGCCAGCAGCGTGGGTACTAGCGGAGCCTACAATGAGCAGTTCTTC. This chain joins TRBV9 and TRBJ2-1, with 8 nucleotides matching TRBD2. The J segment lost 2 bases and the V segment lost 2 bases, leaving 6 bases of the junction unmatched. The CDR3 length is 16 residues. Germline V gives CDR1 SGDLS, CDR2 YYNGEE.

The CDR3 region is CASGKAGYYEQYF. In DNA, the CDR3 is TGTGCCAGCGGAAAAGCGGGGTATTACGAGCAGTACTTC. This rearrangement joins TRBV5-4 to TRBJ2-7, with 7 nucleotides matching TRBD2. Germline V lookup: CDR1 SGHNT, CDR2 YYREEE (reference sequence). V trimming: 7 bases; J trimming: 4 bases; junction bases outside the gene matches: 8. The CDR3 is 13 amino acids.

The V and J genes are TRBV15 and TRBJ2-3; D not certain. Germline CDR1 LNHNV, CDR2 YYDKDF (reference sequence). With 6 bases removed from V and 4 bases from J, the gap between germline ends came to 11 bases. The CDR3 has 13 residues. The CDR3 coding sequence is TGTGCCACCAGAGAGACCTCACCAGATACGCAGTATTTT. It codes for CATRETSPDTQYF.

The chain has TRBV27 and TRBJ1-5, with D maybe TRBD1 (6 bases). Trimming left V 6 bases short and J 0 bases short, with 12 bases between. The CDR3 is made up of 15 amino acids. Germline V gene data show CDR1 as MNHEY and CDR2 as SMNVEV (reference sequence). In nucleotides, the CDR3 is TGTGCCAGCAGACTACAGGGTTTTAGCAATCAGCCCCAGCATTTT. Amino acid sequence: CASRLQGFSNQPQHF.

The CDR3 DNA is TGTGCCAGCAGCTTAGGGTCTGCTGCTGAAGCTTTCTTT. This gives the protein CASSLGSAAEAFF. The V call is TRBV7-9, the J call TRBJ1-1; D uncertain. There are 13 residues in the CDR3. CDR1 and CDR2 from the germline V gene are SEHNR and FQNEAQ (reference sequence). V dropped 1 base and J dropped 6 bases, with 9 bases sitting between them.

The CDR3 bases are TGTGCCAGCTCACCGGGACAGGGTAATGAAAAACTGTTTTTT. Its protein product is CASSPGQGNEKLFF. The chain employs TRBV18 and TRBJ1-4; 9 bases match TRBD1. The CDR3 has 14 residues. CDR1 and CDR2 (germline): KGHSH, LQKENI. Germline trimming cut 3 bases from V and 4 bases from J; bases unmatched to any gene: 0.

The chain combines TRBV7-9 with TRBJ1-4; 7 nucleotides agree with TRBD1. The trim removed 2 bases at V and 5 bases at J, leaving 2 bases unmatched. Germline assignment: CDR1 SEHNR and CDR2 FQNEAQ (reference sequence). This CDR3 region has 14 residues. CDR3: CASSLKTGNEKLFF. CDR3 nucleotides: TGTGCCAGCAGCTTAAAGACAGGGAATGAAAAACTGTTTTTT.

The chain recombines TRBV2 with TRBJ1-2, with 10 bases matching TRBD1. J lost 4 bases, V lost 8 bases, and 7 bases had no gene match. The CDR3 extends over 14 amino acids. The V gene's germline CDR1 is SNHLY and CDR2 FYNNEI. In nucleotides, the CDR3 is TGTGCCAGCCTTATCGACAGGGGGCCCTATGGCTACACCTTC. This gives the protein CASLIDRGPYGYTF. Looking up the rest from reference TRBV2 and TRBJ1-2 gives the full variable domain: EPEVTQTPSHQVTQMGQEVILRCVPISNHLYFYWYRQILGQKVEFLVSFYNNEISEKSEIFDDQFSVERPDGSNFTLKIRSTKLEDSAMYFCASLIDRGPYGYTFGSGTRLTVV.

The chain is built from TRBV13 and TRBJ1-1, with D unresolved. The CDR3 is 12 residues long. Germline V gene data show CDR1 as PRHDT and CDR2 as FYEKMQ (reference sequence). Between the trimmed V and J ends, which lost 0 bases and 8 bases, there was a span of 7 bases. CDR3 protein: CASSLGQEEAFF. In nucleotides, the CDR3 is TGTGCCAGCAGCTTAGGGCAGGAAGAAGCTTTCTTT.

The chain employs TRBV5-1 and TRBJ2-3; TRBD2 matches at 10 bases. V gave up 1 base and J gave up 5 bases; unmatched junction bases: 7. CDR1 SGHRS and CDR2 YFSETQ come from the germline V gene. The CDR3 has 16 amino acids. Here the CDR3 DNA reads TGCGCCAGCAGCTTGAAAGCGGGAGGGTATGGAGATACGCAGTATTTT. Translating gives CASSLKAGGYGDTQYF.

The CDR3 spells CASSFGGGSRDQETQYF. CDR3 in DNA: TGTGCCAGCAGTTTCGGAGGCGGGAGTCGGGACCAAGAGACCCAGTACTTC. The V call is TRBV28, the J call TRBJ2-5, with TRBD2 identical over 7 bases. The germline V gene encodes CDR1 MDHEN and CDR2 SYDVKM. The CDR3 sequence is 17 residues long. V shed 3 bases and J 0 bases; nucleotides not matched to a gene: 10.

V usage is TRBV13 and J usage is TRBJ2-1, with 11 bases aligning to TRBD2. Germline V gives CDR1 PRHDT, CDR2 FYEKMQ (reference sequence). This CDR3 contains 16 residues. Losses at the gene ends were 6 bases for V and 8 bases for J; bases not matched to a gene: 12. The CDR3, as DNA: TGTGCCAGCAGTTCACCGACTAGCGGGAAAGGGGATGAGCAGTTCTTC. This codes for CASSSPTSGKGDEQFF.

The chain joins TRBV6-1 to TRBJ2-2; 8 nucleotides match TRBD1. With V trimmed by 3 bases and J by 6 bases, 9 bases remained unmatched. CDR1 MNHNS and CDR2 SASEGT come from the germline V gene. The CDR3 is 16 amino acids. The CDR3 reads CASSDTRGRFPGELFF. CDR3 nucleotide sequence: TGTGCCAGCAGTGATACCAGGGGGCGATTTCCCGGGGAGCTGTTTTTT.

The chain couples TRBV6-5 to TRBJ1-5; D is possibly TRBD1 (6 bases). The CDR3 has 16 amino acids. The germline CDR1 and CDR2 sequences are MNHEY and SVGAGI. Trimming removed 2 bases at V and 2 bases at J, with 13 bases between. CDR3 coding DNA: TGTGCCAGCAGTTACGCGGGGGGCTCTGGCAATCAGCCCCAGCATTTT. This codes for CASSYAGGSGNQPQHF.

The CDR3 DNA reads as TGTGCCAGCAGTGATGAGTTGTGGGATGGCTACACCTTC. Its translation: CASSDELWDGYTF. V and J are TRBV6-4 and TRBJ1-2; no clear D gene. CDR3 length: 13 amino acids. Germline V gene lookup returns CDR1 MRHNA and CDR2 SNTAGT. Trimming cost V 3 bases and J 6 bases, with 11 bases left between them.

The rearrangement uses TRBV2 and TRBJ1-4, with D possibly being TRBD1 (6 bases). The germline V gene has CDR1 SNHLY and CDR2 FYNNEI. Trimming took off 11 bases at V and 8 bases at J, with 12 bases between the two ends. The CDR3 consists of 11 residues. The CDR3 coding sequence is TGTGCCTGGTGGGGGGGCGAAAAACTGTTTTTT. Translating it yields CAWWGGEKLFF.

The chain joins TRBV11-3 to TRBJ1-1; TRBD1 matches 7 bases. The CDR3 runs 13 residues. The V gene's germline CDR1 is SGHNT and CDR2 YENEEA. V lost 5 bases, J lost 4 bases, and 4 bases stayed unmatched. The CDR3 loop reads CASSMTGSTEAFF. CDR3 nucleotide sequence: TGTGCCAGCAGCATGACAGGGTCCACTGAAGCTTTCTTT.

V usage is TRBV27 and J usage is TRBJ2-7, with 12 bases lining up with TRBD1. The CDR3 has 15 residues. Germline V CDR1 and CDR2: MNHEY, SMNVEV (reference sequence). The ends lost 4 bases at V and 7 bases at J; junction bases unmatched: 8. CDR3 sequence reads: CASSWGTGGGWEQYF. The CDR3 nucleotides are TGTGCCAGCAGTTGGGGGACAGGGGGCGGGTGGGAGCAGTACTTC.

V gene TRBV10-1 combines with J gene TRBJ2-7, with 11 bases identical to TRBD2. With V trimmed by 7 bases and J by 8 bases, 7 bases remained unmatched. Germline CDR1 reads WNHNN; CDR2 reads SYGVQD (reference sequence). This CDR3 is 13 amino acids long. The CDR3 reads CASTGTSGLKQYF. CDR3 DNA sequence: TGCGCCAGCACCGGGACTAGCGGACTGAAGCAGTACTTC.

The chain combines TRBV6-5 with TRBJ2-5, with D unclear. The CDR3 has 14 residues. Germline loops: CDR1 MNHEY, CDR2 SVGAGI. V was cut by 2 bases and J by 1 base, with 8 bases left in between. CDR3: CASSYLGPQETQYF. The CDR3 DNA sequence: TGTGCCAGCAGTTACCTCGGGCCCCAAGAGACCCAGTACTTC.

The chain employs TRBV11-2 and TRBJ2-4; TRBD1 or TRBD2 may be the D gene (5 bases each). Germline assignment: CDR1 SGHAT and CDR2 FQNNGV. CDR3 size: 13 residues. V shed 2 bases and J shed 7 bases, with 9 bases lying between them. CDR3 protein: CASSLSRENIQYF. For the CDR3, the DNA is TGTGCCAGCAGCTTAAGCAGGGAGAACATTCAGTACTTC.

This clone was found a few times. This chain joins TRBV4-1 and TRBJ1-1; no clear D gene. Germline V gene lookup returns CDR1 MGHRA and CDR2 YSYEKL. CDR3 length: 14 residues. V was clipped by 5 bases and J by 1 base, with 11 bases between them. CDR3 loop: CASSEGAANTEAFF. CDR3 DNA: TGCGCCAGCAGCGAGGGTGCTGCGAACACTGAAGCTTTCTTT.